The 21 T cell receptor beta chains listed next were all sequenced from one sample in a study of T cell changes during pregnancy in multiple sclerosis. Clones were sequenced by immunoSEQ multiplex PCR, and TCRdb holds only the in-frame ones, with some missing. The sample lists about 68,000 clones, about 91% occurring once. The sample here was peripheral blood, taken in the second trimester of pregnancy. All receptors come from a female donor in good health, enrolled as a control in a pregnancy study.

This rearrangement joins TRBV7-9 to TRBJ2-2; TRBD1 aligns across 7 bases. V lost 5 bases and J lost 9; bases outside the gene matches: 9. This CDR3 is 14 amino acids long. The V gene's germline CDR1 is SEHNR and CDR2 FQNEAQ (reference sequence). The CDR3 reads CASSPTGTDRELFF. The DNA for the CDR3 is TGTGCCAGCAGCCCCACCGGGACAGACAGGGAGCTGTTTTTT.

The table lists this clone with a count of one. This sequence joins TRBV7-6 and TRBJ2-1, with 8 bases lining up with TRBD2. This CDR3 is built from 17 residues. Germline-derived CDR1 and CDR2 are SGHVS and FNYEAQ. Unmatched junction bases numbered 17, after V lost 5 bases and J lost 8 bases. CDR3 sequence: CASSPWRGANVADEQFF. The CDR3 DNA reads TGTGCCAGCAGCCCATGGCGGGGGGCAAATGTGGCCGATGAGCAGTTCTTC.

V and J are TRBV5-1 and TRBJ2-7; no clear D. Trimming removed 4 bases from V and 2 bases from J, with 16 bases in between. The CDR3 extends over 15 amino acids. The germline V gene has CDR1 SGHRS and CDR2 YFSETQ. The CDR3 DNA follows: TGCGCCAGCAGCCCCAATATCGGGTCTCCCTACGAGCAGTACTTC. This translates into CASSPNIGSPYEQYF. The variable domain in full, with the rest retrieved from reference TRBV5-1 and TRBJ2-7, is KAGVTQTPRYLIKTRGQQVTLSCSPISGHRSVSWYQQTPGQGLQFLFEYFSETQRNKGNFPGRFSGRQFSNSRSEMNVSTLELGDSALYLCASSPNIGSPYEQYFGPGTRLTVT.

The chain is built from TRBV7-2 and TRBJ1-2, with D possibly being TRBD1 (5 bases). This CDR3 comprises 13 residues. V dropped 4 bases and J dropped 2 bases, with 8 bases sitting between them. CDR1 SGHTA and CDR2 FQGNSA come from the germline V gene. The CDR3 here is CASSSDTNYGYTF. CDR3 bases: TGTGCCAGCAGCTCGGACACGAACTATGGCTACACCTTC.

This clone was counted once. The chain joins TRBV11-3 to TRBJ2-7; TRBD2 agrees at 8 bases. The CDR3 sequence is 12 residues long. V shed 4 bases and J 5 bases; nucleotides not matched to a gene: 1. The germline V gene has CDR1 SGHNT and CDR2 YENEEA. The CDR3: CASSSGGDEQYF. The CDR3 DNA follows: TGTGCCAGCAGCTCCGGGGGGGACGAGCAGTACTTC.

The chain carries TRBV2 and TRBJ2-7, with D perhaps matching TRBD2 (6 bases). The germline V gene encodes CDR1 SNHLY and CDR2 FYNNEI. This CDR3 has 13 amino acids. V was trimmed by 6 bases and J by 3 bases, leaving 12 bases between them. The CDR3 sequence is CASRSGAGYEQYF. The CDR3 DNA reads as TGTGCCAGCAGGAGCGGAGCGGGCTACGAGCAGTACTTC.

The rearrangement links TRBV5-1 to TRBJ2-2, with a possible D match to TRBD1 (6 bases). CDR3 length: 15 amino acids. Germline assignment: CDR1 SGHRS and CDR2 YFSETQ. The V gene lost 4 bases and the J gene lost 2 bases, with 12 bases spanning the gap. CDR3 DNA sequence: TGCGCCAGCAGCATGGGACACTTAAACACCGGGGAGCTGTTTTTT. Its translation is CASSMGHLNTGELFF.

The chain carries TRBV7-8 and TRBJ2-3, with D unclear. The ends were cut back, 5 bases at V and 0 bases at J, with 15 bases in the middle. Germline V gene sequence: CDR1 SGHVS, CDR2 FQNEAQ. This CDR3 has 16 residues. Here the CDR3 DNA reads TGTGCCAGCAGCCCGCGGTTAACCGGGAGCACAGATACGCAGTATTTT. Translation gives CASSPRLTGSTDTQYF. The complete variable domain, with remaining parts taken from reference TRBV7-8 and TRBJ2-3, reads GAGVSQSPRYKVAKRGQDVALRCDPISGHVSLFWYQQALGQGPEFLTYFQNEAQLDKSGLPSDRFFAERPEGSVSTLKIQRTQQEDSAVYLCASSPRLTGSTDTQYFGPGTRLTVL.

This rearrangement joins TRBV5-5 to TRBJ1-1; 7 bases fit TRBD1. This CDR3 comprises 17 residues. Germline V CDR1 and CDR2: SGHKS, YYEKEE (reference sequence). J gave up 7 bases and V 0 bases, and 15 bases lay outside the gene matches. The CDR3 DNA reads TGTGCCAGCAGCTTGGGACAGGGCGCGAGTTTGGGGATTGAAGCTTTCTTT. It yields the protein CASSLGQGASLGIEAFF. The whole variable domain, remainder taken from reference TRBV5-5 and TRBJ1-1, is DAGVTQSPTHLIKTRGQQVTLRCSPISGHKSVSWYQQVLGQGPQFIFQYYEKEERGRGNFPDRFSARQFPNYSSELNVNALLLGDSALYLCASSLGQGASLGIEAFFGQGTRLTVV.

This chain uses TRBV15 with TRBJ1-6, with D possibly TRBD1 on 5 matching bases. The CDR3 extends over 14 amino acids. Germline CDR1 is LNHNV and CDR2 is YYDKDF (reference sequence). Trimming pared 1 base from V and 8 bases from J, leaving 9 bases between. CDR3 in amino acids: CATSRVREDSPLHF. The CDR3 DNA is TGTGCCACCAGCAGAGTCAGGGAAGATTCACCCCTCCACTTT. Supplemented by reference TRBV15 and TRBJ1-6, the full variable domain reads DAMVIQNPRYQVTQFGKPVTLSCSQTLNHNVMYWYQQKSSQAPKLLFHYYDKDFNNEADTPDNFQSRRPNTSFCFLDIRSPGLGDTAMYLCATSRVREDSPLHFGNGTRLTVT.

The chain uses TRBV7-9 and TRBJ2-3; D call uncertain. From germline, CDR1 is SEHNR and CDR2 FQNEAQ (reference sequence). The CDR3 runs 12 residues. The ends were cut back, 5 bases at V and 7 bases at J, with 10 bases in the middle. CDR3: CASSLPPNTQYF. For the CDR3, the DNA is TGTGCCAGCAGCCTACCCCCAAATACGCAGTATTTT. The full variable domain, in which reference TRBV7-9 and TRBJ2-3 provide the parts outside the CDR3, is DTGVSQNPRHKITKRGQNVTFRCDPISEHNRLYWYRQTLGQGPEFLTYFQNEAQLEKSRLLSDRFSAERPKGSFSTLEIQRTEQGDSAMYLCASSLPPNTQYFGPGTRLTVL.

As concerns this clone: A read error may account for a junction end that differs from germline. This sequence joins TRBV7-9 and TRBJ1-2; D is unclear. This CDR3 is 16 amino acids long. Germline-derived CDR1 and CDR2 are SEHNR and FQNEAQ (reference sequence). Written as DNA, the CDR3 is TGTGCCAGCAGATTAGACGGTCGGGGTCCTAACTATGGCTACACCTTC. Translating it yields CASRLDGRGPNYGYTF.

The rearrangement uses TRBV5-4 and TRBJ1-4; 7 bases agree with TRBD1. The J segment lost 7 bases and the V segment lost 4 bases, leaving 13 bases of the junction unmatched. CDR1 and CDR2 from the germline V gene are SGHNT and YYREEE (reference sequence). The CDR3 sequence is 16 residues long. The CDR3 nucleotides are TGTGCCAGCAGCCTAACCAGGGGCGCAGGGGGTGAAAAACTGTTTTTT. This codes for CASSLTRGAGGEKLFF.

V gene TRBV27 combines with J gene TRBJ2-1, with 11 bases matching TRBD2. J was trimmed by 3 bases and V by 0 bases; bases with no gene match: 1. Germline lookup yields CDR1 MNHEY and CDR2 SMNVEV (reference sequence). The CDR3 is 16 residues long. The CDR3 reads CASSLSGTSGYNEQFF. Here the CDR3 DNA reads TGTGCCAGCAGTTTATCTGGGACTAGCGGCTACAATGAGCAGTTCTTC.

The chain uses TRBV27 and TRBJ1-2, with a weak D call TRBD1 (5 bases). The CDR3 consists of 15 residues. V gave up 2 bases and J gave up 2 bases, with 12 bases separating them. The germline V gene encodes CDR1 MNHEY and CDR2 SMNVEV (reference sequence). The CDR3 region is CASSLIPTGNYGYTF. CDR3 sequence (DNA): TGTGCCAGCAGTTTAATCCCCACAGGCAACTATGGCTACACCTTC.

This sequence joins TRBV5-1 and TRBJ2-1; D might be TRBD2 (6 bases). The length of the CDR3 is 17 residues. Trimming removed 4 bases at V and 1 base at J, with 18 bases between. Germline V gives CDR1 SGHRS, CDR2 YFSETQ. CDR3 region: CASSLIGRQRSYNEQFF. DNA for the CDR3: TGCGCCAGCAGCCTCATTGGGAGGCAAAGATCCTACAATGAGCAGTTCTTC.

The chain links TRBV29-1 to TRBJ2-5; weak D call: TRBD2 (5 bases). Between the trimmed V and J ends, which lost 1 base and 4 bases, there was a span of 13 bases. Germline V lookup: CDR1 SQVTM, CDR2 ANQGSEA. CDR3 length: 14 amino acids. CDR3 nucleotide sequence: TGCAGCGTTGAAGTGGGAGCAGGTATAGAGACCCAGTACTTC. It codes for CSVEVGAGIETQYF.

This sequence joins TRBV27 and TRBJ2-3; D remains ambiguous. Deletions cut 2 bases from V and 3 bases from J, with 12 bases between. Germline lookup yields CDR1 MNHEY and CDR2 SMNVEV (reference sequence). CDR3 length equals 15 residues. Written as DNA, the CDR3 is TGTGCCAGCAGTTTAGAGGAACCCTCAACAGATACGCAGTATTTT. This codes for CASSLEEPSTDTQYF.

This rearrangement joins TRBV30 to TRBJ1-2, with D possibly being TRBD1 (6 bases). Trimming took off 3 bases at V and 8 bases at J, with 19 bases between the two ends. Per germline, CDR1 GTSNPN and CDR2 SVGIG (reference sequence). This CDR3 region has 14 residues. The chain's CDR3 is CAWRARQAREGYTF. The CDR3 region has the DNA TGTGCCTGGAGGGCACGACAGGCCCGCGAAGGCTACACCTTC.

The chain employs TRBV7-2 and TRBJ2-7, with 13 nucleotides matching TRBD2. Unmatched junction bases numbered 1, after V lost 3 bases and J lost 2 bases. The CDR3 has 15 amino acids. Germline CDR1 reads SGHTA; CDR2 reads FQGNSA. The CDR3 reads CASSFGTSGTYEQYF. The CDR3 DNA reads as TGTGCCAGCAGCTTCGGGACTAGCGGGACCTACGAGCAGTACTTC.

V usage is TRBV11-2 and J usage is TRBJ1-2; D is unresolved. Trimming took 5 bases from V and 8 from J, leaving 21 bases between them. Germline CDR1 and CDR2: SGHAT and FQNNGV. CDR3 length: 15 amino acids. CDR3 sequence (DNA): TGTGCCAGCAGCCAAGGCGTCCCTTCTAGGCACGGCTACACCTTC. It translates to CASSQGVPSRHGYTF.